This passage covers 10 T cell receptor beta chains from one sample sequenced in a study of blood T cell repertoires in COVID-19. Assay: immunoSEQ multiplex PCR; the TCRdb copy retains only in-frame clones and omits some. The sample has 50,000 to 65,000 clones; around 90% are singletons. Sequencing used peripheral blood. The origin of the receptors is a human donor in a cohort sampled during active COVID-19.

The chain links TRBV6-5 to TRBJ2-7; weak D call: TRBD1 (5 bases). V gave up 6 bases and J gave up 2 bases, with 5 bases separating them. Germline V CDR1 and CDR2: MNHEY, SVGAGI. The CDR3 is made up of 11 amino acids. The chain's CDR3 is CASRTAYEQYF. CDR3 nucleotide sequence: TGTGCCAGCAGGACAGCCTACGAGCAGTACTTC.

This chain links TRBV18 with TRBJ1-2; D is unclear. Trimming pared 1 base from V and 5 bases from J, leaving 8 bases between. The CDR3 has 13 amino acids. CDR1 and CDR2 from the germline V gene are KGHSH and LQKENI. CDR3 sequence reads: CASSPRPVYGYTF. CDR3 DNA sequence: TGTGCCAGCTCACCACGGCCAGTGTATGGCTACACCTTC.

The chain uses TRBV15 and TRBJ2-7; a possible D gene is TRBD2 (5 bases). The germline V gene has CDR1 LNHNV and CDR2 YYDKDF (reference sequence). Deletions cut 6 bases from V and 3 bases from J, with 18 bases between. There are 15 residues in the CDR3. CDR3 in DNA: TGTGCCACCAGTGCGCCAGCGGCAGGATACTACGAGCAGTACTTC. Translating it yields CATSAPAAGYYEQYF.

The rearrangement joins TRBV29-1 to TRBJ2-3, with 8 bases identical to TRBD1. The length of the CDR3 is 11 residues. CDR1 and CDR2 from the germline V gene are SQVTM and ANQGSEA. For the CDR3, the DNA is TGCACTATCAGACAGGGGGATACGCAGTATTTT. This sequence encodes CTIRQGDTQYF.

The V gene is TRBV4-1, the J gene TRBJ2-2, with D unresolved. V lost 1 base and J lost 6, with 6 bases in between. The germline CDR1 and CDR2 sequences are MGHRA and YSYEKL. The CDR3 length is 13 residues. Here the CDR3 reads CASSQVGSGELFF. DNA for the CDR3: TGCGCCAGCAGCCAAGTCGGGTCCGGGGAGCTGTTTTTT.

The genes are TRBV5-8 and TRBJ2-2; tentatively, D is TRBD2 (6 bases). The germline CDR1 and CDR2 sequences are SGHTS and YDEGEE. Trimming took 0 bases from V and 4 from J, leaving 19 bases between them. The CDR3 runs 18 residues. CDR3 nucleotides: TGTGCCAGCAGCTTGGCTCTTTCTACCGGGGGTGGCACCGGGGAGCTGTTTTTT. Amino acid sequence: CASSLALSTGGGTGELFF.

The chain uses TRBV9 and TRBJ2-1; the D gene is possibly TRBD1 (6 bases). The germline gives CDR1 SGDLS, CDR2 YYNGEE. The germline V and J ends were trimmed by 0 bases and 6 bases, with 10 bases remaining between them. The CDR3 is made up of 14 amino acids. The CDR3 nucleotides read TGTGCCAGCAGCGTAGGGACAGTAGTCAATGAGCAGTTCTTC. This translates into CASSVGTVVNEQFF.

The chain links TRBV19 to TRBJ2-4; the match to TRBD1 covers 7 bases. CDR3 size: 17 residues. CDR1 is LNHDA and CDR2 is SQIVND in the germline V gene (reference sequence). With 4 bases clipped from V and 8 bases from J, the junction kept 17 bases outside the gene matches. The CDR3: CASSSTPQWDQGDIQYF. CDR3 DNA: TGTGCCAGTAGTAGTACCCCCCAATGGGACCAGGGGGACATTCAGTACTTC.

CDR3 residues: CASSPRVARETQYF. CDR3 coding DNA: TGTGCCAGCAGCCCCAGGGTAGCCAGGGAGACCCAGTACTTC. The V and J genes are TRBV14 and TRBJ2-5, with D possibly being TRBD1 (5 bases). CDR1 is SGHDN and CDR2 is FVKESK in the germline V gene. V lost 4 bases, J lost 5 bases, and 14 bases lay in between. CDR3 length: 14 residues.

This clone was seen once. This rearrangement joins TRBV3-1 (or the pseudogene TRBV3-2) to TRBJ2-3, with 8 bases fitting TRBD2. The CDR3 has 17 residues. Germline V lookup: CDR1 LGHDT, CDR2 YNNKEL (reference sequence). The ends lost 1 base at V and 5 bases at J; junction bases unmatched: 11. The CDR3 here is CASSQVGLARFGDTQYF. CDR3 nucleotides: TGTGCCAGCAGCCAAGTAGGACTAGCTCGATTCGGAGATACGCAGTATTTT.